Here is one T cell receptor beta chain with its context. Its antigen is still unknown. This entry is derived from a study of vaccination and CD4 T cells after COVID-19. Study at large: The post-COVID samples were taken a median roughly 94 days after diagnosis, anywhere from 35 to 161. Post-vaccination samples were procured at a median of 72 days following dose two (range 14 to 241).

CDR1 is DFQATT and CDR2 is SNEGSKA in the germline V gene (reference sequence). Between the trimmed V and J ends, which lost 0 bases and 5 bases, there was a span of 17 bases. The CDR3 runs 15 residues. An Oncomine TCR Beta short-read assay was used to sequence the DNA from cultured CD4+ T cells. TCRdb recomputed calls from the PCR reads with MiXCR, one row per CDR3 protein. Of about 24,000 distinct CDR3 sequences listed, approximately 56% were seen once; the top ten hold 7% to 10%. Regarding treatment: roughly 11-day PBMC culture with coronavirus spike peptide pools or control peptides (ViraFEST assay). By negative selection, CD4+ T cells were isolated once culture had run for approximately 11 days.

V is TRBV20-1 and J is TRBJ2-7; maybe TRBD1 (6 bases). This receptor was identified in a human donor who had recovered from COVID-19. Material for sequencing was CD4+ T cells from blood, cultured in vitro. The CDR3 sequence: CSARDSAAGVDEQYF. The CDR3 DNA is TGCAGTGCTAGAGATAGCGCGGCAGGGGTAGACGAGCAGTACTTC.